The 22 T cell receptor beta chains below come from one sample, sequenced in a study of shared clonotypes between healthy human individuals. The data were produced by immunoSEQ multiplex PCR, yet TCRdb's version contains in-frame clones alone and is incomplete. Found here are about 2.4 million clones, over 85% of them singletons; the top ten hold about 0.38%. The specimen sequenced was naive CD4+ T cells from PBMCs. Stated subset: CD45RA+ positively selected. These receptors were obtained from a man younger than 30 in good health. Some clones in this sample may be carry-over from other donors' samples.

This clone came up once. The chain is built from TRBV5-3 and TRBJ2-3; 13 bases are a match to TRBD2. TRBV5-3 is annotated as an ORF whose role is uncertain. With V trimmed by 3 bases and J by 2 bases, 12 bases remained unmatched. CDR3 size: 19 residues. The CDR3 region is CARSSGTSGAIRSTDTQYF. CDR3 DNA: TGTGCCAGAAGCTCCGGGACTAGCGGGGCCATTCGATCCACAGATACGCAGTATTTT.

V and J are TRBV5-1 and TRBJ2-2; 10 bases align to TRBD1. This CDR3 is 20 amino acids long. The germline V gene has CDR1 SGHRS and CDR2 YFSETQ. Trimming removed 0 bases from V and 4 bases from J; junction bases left unmatched: 15. The CDR3 bases are TGCGCCAGCAGCTTGGTACCGCGACAGGGGGCGTCGATTGTCACCGGGGAGCTGTTTTTT. Translated, it gives CASSLVPRQGASIVTGELFF.

The CDR3 loop is CAWSTRHVGGYTF. In nucleotides, the CDR3 is TGTGCCTGGAGTACTAGGCACGTAGGAGGCTACACCTTC. V is TRBV30 and J is TRBJ1-2; no clear D gene. With 2 bases removed from V and 8 bases from J, the gap between germline ends came to 15 bases. The germline V gene encodes CDR1 GTSNPN and CDR2 SVGIG (reference sequence). This CDR3 contains 13 residues. Complete variable domain (other parts from reference TRBV30 and TRBJ1-2): SQTIHQWPATLVQPVGSPLSLECTVEGTSNPNLYWYRQAAGRGLQLLFYSVGIGQISSEVPQNLSASRPQDRQFILSSKKLLLSDSGFYLCAWSTRHVGGYTFGSGTRLTVV.

The gene calls are TRBV9 and TRBJ2-1; D is perhaps TRBD2 (6 bases). V was clipped by 1 base and J by 3 bases, with 11 bases between them. The CDR3 consists of 15 residues. In germline, CDR1 is SGDLS, CDR2 YYNGEE. The CDR3 DNA follows: TGTGCCAGCAGCGTATTGATAGCGGACTACAATGAGCAGTTCTTC. Translating it yields CASSVLIADYNEQFF.

This clone came up a few times. V gene TRBV30 combines with J gene TRBJ1-1, with a tentative D call TRBD1 (5 bases). CDR1 GTSNPN and CDR2 SVGIG come from the germline V gene (reference sequence). Deletions cut 2 bases from V and 10 bases from J, with 11 bases between. The CDR3 is 11 amino acids. In DNA, the CDR3 is TGTGCCTGGAGTTCCAGGGAGGTAGCTTTCTTT. It specifies CAWSSREVAFF.

The V call is TRBV28, the J call TRBJ1-4; possibly TRBD1 for D (5 bases). V was trimmed by 5 bases and J by 8 bases, leaving 18 bases between them. Germline values: CDR1 MDHEN, CDR2 SYDVKM. The CDR3 runs to 15 residues. CDR3 sequence reads: CASSRRTLGEEKLFF. The CDR3 DNA follows: TGTGCCAGCAGTCGTAGGACGTTGGGGGAGGAAAAACTGTTTTTT.

The chain links TRBV28 to TRBJ2-2, with 7 nucleotides matching TRBD1. The germline V gene has CDR1 MDHEN and CDR2 SYDVKM. The length of the CDR3 is 15 residues. V dropped 6 bases and J dropped 0; count of bases not matched to a gene: 4. CDR3 in DNA: TGTGCCAGCAGAGAGCAGGGGGCGAACACCGGGGAGCTGTTTTTT. Amino acids: CASREQGANTGELFF. The variable domain in full, completed from reference TRBV28 and TRBJ2-2, reads DVKVTQSSRYLVKRTGEKVFLECVQDMDHENMFWYRQDPGLGLRLIYFSYDVKMKEKGDIPEGYSVSREKKERFSLILESASTNQTSMYLCASREQGANTGELFFGEGSRLTVL.

The gene calls are TRBV14 and TRBJ1-2, with D perhaps TRBD1 (5 bases). The germline V gene has CDR1 SGHDN and CDR2 FVKESK. The CDR3 is made up of 14 amino acids. V was cut by 1 base and J by 8 bases, with 14 bases left in between. The CDR3 DNA sequence: TGTGCCAGCAGCCAAGCCCGGGGGGGGAACGGCTACACCTTC. Translation gives CASSQARGGNGYTF.

The chain joins TRBV6-5 to TRBJ2-3; the D is unclear. Trimming left V 6 bases short and J 3 bases short, with 10 bases between. This CDR3 has 13 amino acids. Per the germline V gene, CDR1 is MNHEY and CDR2 is SVGAGI. The CDR3 nucleotides read TGTGCCAGCAGGGTAGAAGGGACAGATACGCAGTATTTT. Protein: CASRVEGTDTQYF.

Note on this clone: Germline is not matched at one junction end, which may reflect a read error. The chain has TRBV5-1 and TRBJ2-1; perhaps TRBD2 as D (6 bases). CDR3 length: 15 amino acids. From germline, CDR1 is SGHRS and CDR2 YFSETQ. DNA for the CDR3: TGCGCCAGCAGCACAGCCGGGACTTTGTACAGTGAGCAGTTCTTC. This encodes CASSTAGTLYSEQFF.

The chain joins TRBV7-3 to TRBJ2-3; TRBD2 aligns across 7 bases. With 8 bases clipped from V and 4 bases from J, the junction kept 18 bases outside the gene matches. The CDR3 extends over 17 amino acids. Germline CDR1 reads SGHTA; CDR2 reads FQGTGA. The CDR3 region has the DNA TGTGCCAGCGCTGCGGGGCTCGGGGAGGGACGAGCAGATACGCAGTATTTT. Translated, it gives CASAAGLGEGRADTQYF.

CDR3: CASSQGAGGPIWDEQFF. Here the CDR3 DNA reads TGCGCCAGCAGCCAAGGGGCGGGAGGGCCTATTTGGGATGAGCAGTTCTTC. This chain connects TRBV4-1 to TRBJ2-1, with 9 bases fitting TRBD2. Germline V gene data show CDR1 as MGHRA and CDR2 as YSYEKL. V dropped 1 base and J dropped 8; count of bases not matched to a gene: 12. CDR3 size: 17 residues.

A remark on this clone: Other nucleotide sequences in the sample specify the same CDR3. The V gene is TRBV5-1, the J gene TRBJ1-5; D gene ambiguous. V shed 0 bases and J shed 0 bases, with 7 bases lying between them. Germline V gene sequence: CDR1 SGHRS, CDR2 YFSETQ. The CDR3 has 15 amino acids. The CDR3 region is CASSLEGTSNQPQHF. CDR3 DNA sequence: TGCGCCAGCAGCTTGGAGGGCACTAGCAATCAGCCCCAGCATTTT.

The chain carries TRBV6-5 and TRBJ2-5; a weak D match, TRBD1 (5 bases). The CDR3 sequence is 14 residues long. Trimming shortened V by 9 bases and J by 0 bases, and 14 bases separated the two germline ends. Germline CDR1 reads MNHEY; CDR2 reads SVGAGI. In DNA, the CDR3 is TGTGCCAGTAATCTCAACAGGTACCAAGAGACCCAGTACTTC. It translates to CASNLNRYQETQYF.

This rearrangement joins TRBV6-1 to TRBJ2-5; 9 bases align to TRBD1. The ends lost 5 bases at V and 5 bases at J; junction bases unmatched: 9. CDR3 size: 15 residues. Germline CDR1 is MNHNS and CDR2 is SASEGT. CDR3 region: CASSKRTGVLETQYF. CDR3 DNA sequence: TGTGCCAGCAGTAAAAGGACAGGGGTCCTCGAGACCCAGTACTTC.

Of note for this clone: The sample has other DNA sequences that encode this CDR3 too. The chain has TRBV18 and TRBJ2-7; 8 positions match TRBD1. The germline V gene has CDR1 KGHSH and CDR2 LQKENI. The CDR3 extends over 14 amino acids. Trimming at V came to 2 bases and at J to 2 bases, leaving 2 bases not matched to a gene. The CDR3 bases are TGTGCCAGCTCACCAAACAGGGGGGCCTACGAGCAGTACTTC. Protein: CASSPNRGAYEQYF. Looking up the rest from reference TRBV18 and TRBJ2-7 gives the full variable domain: NAGVMQNPRHLVRRRGQEARLRCSPMKGHSHVYWYRQLPEEGLKFMVYLQKENIIDESGMPKERFSAEFPKEGPSILRIQQVVRGDSAAYFCASSPNRGAYEQYFGPGTRLTVT.

To note about this clone: This specimen includes other DNA sequences encoding the same CDR3. The chain recombines TRBV29-1 with TRBJ2-7; TRBD2 is a possible D gene (6 bases). Germline-derived CDR1 and CDR2 are SQVTM and ANQGSEA. Trimming took 4 bases from V and 4 from J, leaving 8 bases between them. The CDR3 length is 11 residues. The CDR3 DNA follows: TGCAGCGTTGTGGGGGGTTACGAGCAGTACTTC. Translated, it gives CSVVGGYEQYF.

The chain employs TRBV2 and TRBJ1-6; a weak D match, TRBD1 (6 bases). This CDR3 has 15 residues. Between the trimmed V and J ends, which lost 6 bases and 7 bases, there was a span of 16 bases. Germline V gives CDR1 SNHLY, CDR2 FYNNEI. The CDR3 loop reads CASSPERQENSPLHF. The CDR3 DNA sequence: TGTGCCAGCAGCCCCGAGAGACAGGAGAATTCACCCCTCCACTTT.

DNA of the CDR3: TGTGCCATCAGTGAGACAGAGGATCAGCCCCAGCATTTT. The encoded protein is CAISETEDQPQHF. The chain has TRBV10-3 and TRBJ1-5; no firm D call. This CDR3 is 13 amino acids long. Germline CDR1 and CDR2: ENHRY and SYGVKD. V was shortened by 2 bases and J by 5 bases, with 7 bases between the two germline ends.

CDR3 residues: CAISKTANNEQFF. The CDR3 DNA reads TGTGCCATCAGCAAGACAGCAAACAATGAGCAGTTCTTC. This chain links TRBV10-3 with TRBJ2-1; D is possibly TRBD1 (5 bases). Trimming left V 6 bases short and J 5 bases short, with 11 bases between. Germline CDR1 ENHRY, CDR2 SYGVKD. There are 13 residues in the CDR3.

The chain combines TRBV5-6 with TRBJ1-2; the D gene is possibly TRBD1 (6 bases). V lost 1 base to trimming and J lost 8 bases, with 9 bases between them. The CDR3 is made up of 12 amino acids. Germline CDR1 is SGHDT and CDR2 is YYEEEE. CDR3 bases: TGTGCCAGCAGCTTGACAGGGCTCGGCTACACCTTC. Protein sequence: CASSLTGLGYTF. The entire variable domain, with the rest obtained from reference TRBV5-6 and TRBJ1-2, is as follows: DAGVTQSPTHLIKTRGQQVTLRCSPKSGHDTVSWYQQALGQGPQFIFQYYEEEERQRGNFPDRFSGHQFPNYSSELNVNALLLGDSALYLCASSLTGLGYTFGSGTRLTVV.

With regard to this clone: Other nucleotide sequences in the sample specify the same CDR3. J is TRBJ2-1 and V is TRBV9, with unresolved D. This CDR3 spans 13 amino acids. Germline V gives CDR1 SGDLS, CDR2 YYNGEE. V shed 0 bases and J shed 7 bases, with 8 bases lying between them. As DNA, the CDR3 is TGTGCCAGCAGCGTAGCTAGGACGAATGAGCAGTTCTTC. Protein product: CASSVARTNEQFF.